Listed below are T cell receptor beta chains from one sample, sequenced in a study of blood T cells in healthy people across ages. TCRdb processed the 5' RACE reads anew with MiXCR; each CDR3 protein has one entry. This sample yields more than 450,000 distinct CDR3 sequences, of which around a quarter are seen a single time; approximately 3.5% belongs to the top ten. These data are also associated with another study on T cells of mothers and their children.

Sample: blood. The receptors were sampled from a boy between 2 and 10 years old in good health. Each CDR3 is given with its conserved first and last residue. A D gene is named only where the DNA matches it firmly. Not every row has a clone size; where given, it reads once, few, many or a size class.

>TRBV28|-|TRBJ2-1|TRBD1
CASRSGGRSYNEQFF
TGTGCCAGCAGATCAGGGGGCCGTTCCTACAATGAGCAGTTCTTC
>TRBV10-3|few|TRBJ2-5|TRBD2
CAISVVGGDQETQYF
TGTGCCATCAGTGTAGTGGGAGGGGACCAAGAGACCCAGTACTTC
>TRBV3-1|-|TRBJ2-2|-
CASTPGGELFF
TGTGCCAGCACTCCGGGAGGGGAGCTGTTTTTT
>TRBV7-2|few|TRBJ2-5|-
CASSLSRDVQETQYF
TGTGCCAGCAGCTTGAGCAGGGATGTTCAAGAGACCCAGTACTTC
>TRBV4-2|few|TRBJ2-3|TRBD2
CASRSGTRSLLSGSLIDTQYF
TGTGCCAGCAGGTCCGGGACTAGAAGCCTCCTTAGCGGGAGTCTCATAGATACGCAGTATTTT
>TRBV11-2|few|TRBJ2-5|TRBD1
CASSKTGGRETQYF
TGTGCCAGCAGCAAAACAGGGGGCCGGGAGACCCAGTACTTC
>TRBV27|few|TRBJ2-5|TRBD1
CASKPRGSGETQYF
TGTGCCAGCAAACCCAGGGGGAGTGGAGAGACCCAGTACTTC
>TRBV14|few|TRBJ2-7|-
CTSSHRDTHYEQYF
TGTACCAGCAGCCACCGGGACACCCACTACGAGCAGTACTTC
>TRBV20-1|-|TRBJ2-3|TRBD2
CSARLTSGSADTQYF
TGCAGTGCTAGATTGACTAGCGGGTCTGCAGATACGCAGTATTTT
>TRBV28|-|TRBJ2-7|-
CATRRMGEDPYEQYF
TGTGCCACCCGGAGGATGGGGGAAGATCCCTACGAGCAGTACTTC